This TCR beta chain was identified in a study of shared clonotypes between healthy human individuals. Study-level findings and limits: Only blood underwent sampling, and tissue repertoires likely differ. An expected dependence of interdonor clonotype sharing on sequencing depth was noted.

Note on this clone: What it binds is unknown.

Selected positively for CCR7 and CD45RO-negative, naive CD8 cells excluded terminally differentiated effector memory CD45RA+ cells. Donors were Caucasian adults residing in Nashville, Tennessee, USA. The CDR3 is made up of 13 amino acids. The germline CDR1 and CDR2 sequences are SGHTA and FQGNSA. Trimming left V 2 bases short and J 6 bases short, with 7 bases between. Sequenced by immunoSEQ multiplex PCR; TCRdb stores in-frame clones only, minus some. The data show hundreds of thousands of clones, just under 97% seen once. This TCR derives from a woman aged 30 to 39 in good health. Specimen: naive CD8+ T cells sorted from blood. The chain couples TRBV7-2 to TRBJ2-2; D unresolved. CDR3: CASSLTVSGELFF. The CDR3 bases are TGTGCCAGCAGCTTAACCGTTTCCGGGGAGCTGTTTTTT. Filled out from reference TRBV7-2 and TRBJ2-2, the complete variable domain reads GAGVSQSPSNKVTEKGKDVELRCDPISGHTALYWYRQSLGQGLEFLIYFQGNSAPDKSGLPSDRFSAERTGGSVSTLTIQRTQQEDSAVYLCASSLTVSGELFFGEGSRLTVL.